A single sample gave rise to the 21 T cell receptor beta chains below, sequenced in a study of T cells in Graves' hyperthyroidism and ophthalmopathy. Researchers amplified the TCR beta CDR3 regions from RNA transcripts. HTBI primers drove first-round RT-PCR of the TCR CDR3. MiXCR, run by TCRdb on the multiplex PCR reads, gives a single entry per CDR3 protein. Of hundreds of thousands of distinct CDR3 sequences listed, around a third are singletons. The sequencing sample was made of blood. Receptors were obtained from a woman between 40 and 50 years old with Graves' hyperthyroidism.

About this clonotype itself: The final CDR3 position lacks the conserved phenylalanine or tryptophan, pointing to a likely read error. The chain uses TRBV10-3 and TRBJ1-1, with TRBD1 matching 7 bases. Germline assignment: CDR1 ENHRY and CDR2 SYGVKD. V shed 6 bases and J 1 base; nucleotides not matched to a gene: 2. The length of the CDR3 is 13 residues. The CDR3 sequence: CAISGTENTEAFL. CDR3 bases: TGTGCCATCAGCGGGACAGAGAACACTGAAGCTTTCCTT.

This clonotype appeared a few times. The chain carries TRBV10-3 and TRBJ1-3; D remains ambiguous. The CDR3 runs to 13 residues. The germline CDR1 and CDR2 sequences are ENHRY and SYGVKD. V dropped 4 bases and J dropped 2 bases, with 6 bases sitting between them. CDR3 in amino acids: CAISAQTGNTIYF. CDR3 DNA: TGTGCCATCAGTGCCCAGACTGGAAACACCATATATTTT.

There are a few counts of this clonotype. The V and J genes are TRBV4-1 and TRBJ2-5; 11 bases map to TRBD2. Germline CDR1 MGHRA, CDR2 YSYEKL. The V gene end was trimmed by 1 base and the J gene end by 5 bases; junction bases not matched to a gene: 6. The CDR3 totals 16 residues. The CDR3 protein is CASSQVLTSGIETQYF. CDR3 DNA: TGCGCCAGCAGCCAAGTCCTGACTAGCGGGATCGAGACCCAGTACTTC.

This chain connects TRBV7-9 to TRBJ2-2, with TRBD1 matching over 8 bases. The CDR3 is 15 amino acids. J was trimmed by 3 bases and V by 4 bases; bases with no gene match: 4. CDR1 and CDR2 from the germline V gene are SEHNR and FQNEAQ (reference sequence). The CDR3 DNA reads as TGTGCCAGCAGCTACCGGACAGGGTACACCGGGGAGCTGTTTTTT. Amino acid sequence: CASSYRTGYTGELFF.

This clonotype was counted at least ten times. This sequence joins TRBV7-2 and TRBJ2-5; 13 bases map to TRBD2. V was clipped by 7 bases and J by 5 bases; unmatched bases: 10. The CDR3 sequence is 16 residues long. Germline values: CDR1 SGHTA, CDR2 FQGNSA. The CDR3 region has the DNA TGTGCCAGCATAAGGGGACTAGCGGGGACGGGGGAGACCCAGTACTTC. It specifies CASIRGLAGTGETQYF.

On this clonotype itself: This may stem from a read error, because a much larger clone lies one nucleotide away. V and J are TRBV29-1 and TRBJ1-5; TRBD1 is a possible D gene (5 bases). The V gene's germline CDR1 is SQVTM and CDR2 ANQGSEA. CDR3 size: 13 residues. With 8 bases removed from V and 6 bases from J, the gap between germline ends came to 17 bases. The CDR3 sequence is CSIGREAGQPQHF. Written as DNA, the CDR3 is TGCAGCATTGGCAGGGAAGCAGGTCAGCCCCAGCATTTT.

Comment on this clonotype: Just one base apart from a much larger clone, this may be a read error. The J gene is TRBJ1-6, the V gene TRBV25-1, with a possible D match to TRBD1 (5 bases). The CDR3 has 14 residues. CDR1 and CDR2 (germline): MGHDK, SYGVNS. This CDR3 is CASSHDSNNSPPHF. Written as DNA, the CDR3 is TGCGCCAGCAGCCACGACAGCAATAATTCACCCCCCCACTTT.

There are a few counts of this clonotype. V gene TRBV5-1 combines with J gene TRBJ1-2; D is unclear. This CDR3 spans 14 amino acids. The V and J ends lost 0 bases and 5 bases respectively, with 11 bases between them. Germline V lookup: CDR1 SGHRS, CDR2 YFSETQ. CDR3 coding DNA: TGCGCCAGCAGCTTGGACTCCACAGATTATGGCTACACCTTC. Encoded protein: CASSLDSTDYGYTF.

This clonotype was observed many times. This chain links TRBV19 with TRBJ2-7; the match to TRBD1 covers 8 bases. The CDR3 loop spans 14 amino acids. Trimming at V came to 5 bases and at J to 4 bases, leaving 7 bases not matched to a gene. Germline loops: CDR1 LNHDA, CDR2 SQIVND (reference sequence). Here the CDR3 DNA reads TGTGCCAGTAGTTTGCTGGACAGGGCTTACGAGCAGTACTTC. Amino acids: CASSLLDRAYEQYF. The whole variable domain, filled in from reference TRBV19 and TRBJ2-7, reads DGGITQSPKYLFRKEGQNVTLSCEQNLNHDAMYWYRQDPGQGLRLIYYSQIVNDFQKGDIAEGYSVSREKKESFPLTVTSAQKNPTAFYLCASSLLDRAYEQYFGPGTRLTVT.

The CDR3 sequence: CASSTGPNYGYTF. CDR3 nucleotides: TGCGCCAGCTCCACAGGGCCGAACTATGGCTACACCTTC. J is TRBJ1-2 and V is TRBV4-1, with D tentatively TRBD1 (6 bases). The V and J ends lost 8 bases and 2 bases respectively, with 12 bases between them. This CDR3 spans 13 amino acids. CDR1 and CDR2 from the germline V gene are MGHRA and YSYEKL.

This clonotype was detected many times. V and J are TRBV2 and TRBJ1-2, with D possibly being TRBD1 (6 bases). Looked up from germline, CDR1 is SNHLY and CDR2 is FYNNEI. The CDR3 loop spans 12 amino acids. V lost 6 bases and J lost 4, with 9 bases in between. This CDR3 reads CASREDSYGYTF. CDR3 bases: TGTGCCAGCAGAGAGGACAGCTATGGCTACACCTTC.

This sequence joins TRBV12-3 or TRBV12-4 and TRBJ2-5; D is possibly TRBD2 (6 bases). Trimming took 3 bases from V and 0 from J, leaving 14 bases between them. CDR3 length: 16 amino acids. CDR3: CASSLGWAGYQETQYF. CDR3 in DNA: TGTGCCAGCAGTTTGGGGTGGGCGGGGTACCAAGAGACCCAGTACTTC.

This chain uses TRBV7-9 with TRBJ2-5, with TRBD1 identical over 11 bases. After removal of 5 bases from V and 5 bases from J, the junction contained 7 bases not matched to a gene. Germline V CDR1 and CDR2: SEHNR, FQNEAQ (reference sequence). The CDR3 spans 15 residues. The CDR3 bases are TGTGCCAGCAGCACAAGGACAGGGGGCCGGGAGACCCAGTACTTC. As protein: CASSTRTGGRETQYF.

This chain uses TRBV7-9 with TRBJ2-7, with D tentatively TRBD1 (5 bases). V lost 1 base to trimming and J lost 6 bases, with 13 bases between them. Germline V gene lookup returns CDR1 SEHNR and CDR2 FQNEAQ (reference sequence). The CDR3 totals 14 residues. For the CDR3, the DNA is TGTGCCAGCAGCTTAGGTCAGGGCCCCCGCGAGCAGTACTTC. Protein sequence: CASSLGQGPREQYF.

The chain couples TRBV19 to TRBJ2-7; D perhaps matches TRBD1 (8 bases). The CDR3 consists of 13 residues. CDR1 is LNHDA, CDR2 SQIVND, per germline (reference sequence). The V end was cut by 4 bases, the J end by 7 bases, with 14 bases between. CDR3 in DNA: TGTGCCAGTAGTAACAGGGGGGGTAATGAGCAGTACTTC. Protein product: CASSNRGGNEQYF.

Note on this clonotype: Since a much larger clone is just one base distant, this may be a read error. The chain links TRBV6-1 to TRBJ1-1; 8 bases are a match to TRBD1. CDR1 is MNHNS and CDR2 is SASEGT in the germline V gene. The CDR3 length is 13 residues. The CDR3 reads CASRKQGDTEALF. Here the CDR3 DNA reads TGTGCCAGCAGGAAACAGGGGGACACTGAAGCTCTCTTT.

This clonotype was recorded many times. The genes are TRBV20-1 and TRBJ1-4; D is undetermined. This CDR3 comprises 13 residues. The germline V gene has CDR1 DFQATT and CDR2 SNEGSKA (reference sequence). V lost 0 bases and J 5 bases, leaving 7 bases between the germline ends. The CDR3 bases are TGCAGTGCTAGAGATTACAGCAATGAAAAACTGTTTTTT. It translates to CSARDYSNEKLFF.

The V and J genes are TRBV24-1 and TRBJ2-2; D not certain. The CDR3 is made up of 15 amino acids. Germline CDR1 reads KGHDR; CDR2 reads SFDVKD. V was cut by 1 base and J by 1 base, with 6 bases left in between. The CDR3 nucleotides read TGTGCCACCAGTGATTTCGGATTGAACACCGGGGAGCTGTTTTTT. This gives the protein CATSDFGLNTGELFF.

This clonotype was seen a few times. The genes are TRBV5-5 and TRBJ1-2, with no clear D. The germline V gene encodes CDR1 SGHKS and CDR2 YYEKEE (reference sequence). The CDR3 is made up of 13 amino acids. The V gene lost 4 bases and the J gene lost 4 bases, with 11 bases spanning the gap. The CDR3 here is CASSPLGFYGYTF. In DNA form, the CDR3 reads TGTGCCAGCAGCCCCTTGGGGTTCTATGGCTACACCTTC.

This clonotype has just a few counts. The chain couples TRBV4-1 to TRBJ1-2, with D perhaps TRBD1 (5 bases). Germline values: CDR1 MGHRA, CDR2 YSYEKL. V lost 4 bases, J lost 1 base, and 13 bases lay in between. This CDR3 region has 15 residues. The CDR3, as DNA: TGCGCCAGCAGCCGACTAACCCAGGGTAACTATGGCTACACCTTC. Its protein is CASSRLTQGNYGYTF.

Many counts were recorded for this clonotype. V and J are TRBV19 and TRBJ1-5; TRBD1 might be the D (5 bases). The CDR3 totals 17 residues. The V end lost 5 bases, the J end lost 4 bases, and 21 bases lay between the germline ends. The germline V gene encodes CDR1 LNHDA and CDR2 SQIVND (reference sequence). The CDR3 DNA is TGTGCCAGTAGTTCAGGGTTAGGCGGGGCTGGGAATCAGCCCCAGCATTTT. It translates to CASSSGLGGAGNQPQHF.